The T cell receptor beta chain described here comes from a study of blood T cell repertoires in COVID-19. Across the whole study: Samples taken during acute and convalescent COVID-19 were collected in the United States, Italy and Spain. Sources were T cells, B-cell-depleted T cells, or PBMCs; the material itself was cDNA or gDNA.

Original processing notes: Counts of nucleated cells, estimated from reference gene primer amplification, were obtained. Produced via immunoSEQ multiplex PCR; TCRdb's table is partial and in-frame only. The D gene and trimming were derived from the DNA, and the V and J assignments and clone size from that table. Among approximately 94,000 clones listed, about 82% were seen once. The receptor's source is a man aged 50 to 59 with active or convalescent COVID-19. The sequencing sample was made of peripheral blood.

The CDR3 loop reads CSVETGHYPTYEQYF. DNA for the CDR3: TGCAGCGTTGAAACAGGGCACTACCCAACCTACGAGCAGTACTTC. This chain joins TRBV29-1 and TRBJ2-7, with D possibly TRBD1 on 6 matching bases. Germline lookup yields CDR1 SQVTM and CDR2 ANQGSEA. The CDR3 spans 15 residues. V shed 2 bases and J shed 2 bases, with 16 bases lying between them.